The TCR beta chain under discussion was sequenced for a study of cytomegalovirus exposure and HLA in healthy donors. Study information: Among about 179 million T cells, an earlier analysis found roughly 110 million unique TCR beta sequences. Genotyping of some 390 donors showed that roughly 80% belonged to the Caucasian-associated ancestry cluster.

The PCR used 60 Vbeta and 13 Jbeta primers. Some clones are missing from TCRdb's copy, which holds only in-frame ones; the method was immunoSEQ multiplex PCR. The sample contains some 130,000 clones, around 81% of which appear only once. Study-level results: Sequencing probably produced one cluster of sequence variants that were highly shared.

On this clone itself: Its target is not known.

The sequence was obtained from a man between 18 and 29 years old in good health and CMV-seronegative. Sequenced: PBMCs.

For the CDR3, the DNA is TGTGCCAGCAGCTTAGAGGGACTCGGGGGGCAGAGCAATCAGCCCCAGCATTTT. Amino acids: CASSLEGLGGQSNQPQHF. The chain is built from TRBV7-8 and TRBJ1-5; tentatively, D is TRBD1 (6 bases). CDR1 is SGHVS, CDR2 FQNEAQ, per germline. There are 18 residues in the CDR3. The ends were cut back, 1 base at V and 1 base at J, with 17 bases in the middle.